This record concerns one T cell receptor beta chain sequence. Which antigen it targets is not known. No base quality information exists; no much larger clone differs at one position. The source of the sample is a study of T cell changes during pregnancy in multiple sclerosis (dated by TCRdb to about 2019). Study-wide context: In women with multiple sclerosis, the researchers looked at how the T cell repertoire shifted as pregnancy progressed.

Libraries were constructed by the immunoSEQ multiplex PCR assay. What TCRdb holds here is the immuneACCESS table cut down to in-frame rearrangements. Part of the clones is not present; checked against another copy, under half of the missing clones reflect an unresolved V gene, and the others are unexplained. The sample table shows about 87,000 clones, and 90% to 95% are seen once. The top ten constitute more than 1.1% of the sample. The germline V gene yields MNHNS for CDR1 and SASEGT for CDR2. V is clipped by 5 bases and J by 6 bases, and the sequence between their germline boundaries is 7 bases long. Inclusive of the bounding cysteine and phenylalanine, the CDR3 is 11 residues long. The kept DNA is CDR3 alone, 33 bases in frame from the first base.

The sequence was collected from a female donor in good health, enrolled as a control in a pregnancy study. The chain employs TRBV6-1 and TRBJ1-1, with the D gene not clear enough to name. This specimen consisted of peripheral blood, obtained in the third trimester of pregnancy. Here the CDR3 is given as CASSYGSEAFF. The DNA is as follows: TGTGCCAGCAGTTACGGGTCTGAAGCTTTCTTT.